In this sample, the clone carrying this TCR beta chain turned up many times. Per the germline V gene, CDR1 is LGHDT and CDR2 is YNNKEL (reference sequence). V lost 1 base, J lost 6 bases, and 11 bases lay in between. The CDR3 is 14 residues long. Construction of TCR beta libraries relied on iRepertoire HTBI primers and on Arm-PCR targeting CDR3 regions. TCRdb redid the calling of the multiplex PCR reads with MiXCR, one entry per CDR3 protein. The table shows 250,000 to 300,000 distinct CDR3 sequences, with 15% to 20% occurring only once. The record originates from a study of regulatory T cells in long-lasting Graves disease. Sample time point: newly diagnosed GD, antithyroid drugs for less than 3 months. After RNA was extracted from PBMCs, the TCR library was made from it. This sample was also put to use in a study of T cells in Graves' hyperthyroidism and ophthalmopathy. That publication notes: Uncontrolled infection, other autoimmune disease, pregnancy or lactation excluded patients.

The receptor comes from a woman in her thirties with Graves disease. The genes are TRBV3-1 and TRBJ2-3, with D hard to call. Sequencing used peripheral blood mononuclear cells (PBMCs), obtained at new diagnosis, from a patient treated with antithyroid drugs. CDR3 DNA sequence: TGTGCCAGCAGCCAAGCCAACAACGGCGATACGCAGTATTTT. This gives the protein CASSQANNGDTQYF.